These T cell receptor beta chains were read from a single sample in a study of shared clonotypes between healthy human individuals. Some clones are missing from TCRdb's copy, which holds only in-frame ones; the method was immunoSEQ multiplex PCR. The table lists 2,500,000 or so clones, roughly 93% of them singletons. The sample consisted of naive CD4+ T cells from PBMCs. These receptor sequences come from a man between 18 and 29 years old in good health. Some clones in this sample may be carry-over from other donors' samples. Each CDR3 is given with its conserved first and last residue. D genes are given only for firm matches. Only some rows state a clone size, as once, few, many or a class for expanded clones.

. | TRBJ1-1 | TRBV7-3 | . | TGTGCCAGCAGCCGAAACGGGGGGGACACTGAAGCTTTCTTT | CASSRNGGDTEAFF
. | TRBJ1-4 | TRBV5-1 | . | TGCGCCAGCAGCTTGGGTAGACCATCAACTAATGAAAAACTGTTTTTT | CASSLGRPSTNEKLFF
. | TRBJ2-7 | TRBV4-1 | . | TGCGCCAGCAGCCAACCTCTCCGGAACTACGAGCAGTACTTC | CASSQPLRNYEQYF
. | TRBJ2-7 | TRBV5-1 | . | TGCGCCAGCAGCTTGGAGGCCCACGCCTACGAGCAGTACTTC | CASSLEAHAYEQYF
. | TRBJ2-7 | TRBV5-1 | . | TGCGCCAGCAGCCCTGGAGTGAAGCAGTACTTC | CASSPGVKQYF
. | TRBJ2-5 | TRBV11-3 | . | TGTGCCAGCAGCCCAGAGGGTCGAGGAGAGACCCAGTACTTC | CASSPEGRGETQYF
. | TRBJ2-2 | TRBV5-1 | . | TGCGCCAGCAGCTCCGGGCAGGGTGGTACCGGGGAGCTGTTTTTT | CASSSGQGGTGELFF
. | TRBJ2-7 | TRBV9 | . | TGTGCCAGCAGCCCCACGGGGGTTCCTGGCTCTTGGCAGTACTTC | CASSPTGVPGSWQYF
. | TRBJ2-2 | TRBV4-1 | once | TGCGCCAGCAGCCAAATACCCCAGTCCGGGGAGCTGTTTTTT | CASSQIPQSGELFF
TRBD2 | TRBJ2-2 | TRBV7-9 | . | TGTGCCAGCAGCCAACGACTAGCGGGTAACACCGGGGAGCTGTTTTTT | CASSQRLAGNTGELFF
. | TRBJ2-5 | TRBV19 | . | TGTGCCAGTAGTCCACGACCGGGGGTCCAAGAGACCCAGTACTTC | CASSPRPGVQETQYF
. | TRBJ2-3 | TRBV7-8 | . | TGTGCCAGCACCGCCAAGCGGTTTAGCACAGATACGCAGTATTTT | CASTAKRFSTDTQYF
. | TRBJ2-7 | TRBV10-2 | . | TGCGCCAGCAGTGAGTCGAAGGGCCGGCACGAGCAGTACTTC | CASSESKGRHEQYF
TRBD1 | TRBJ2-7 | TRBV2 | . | TGTGCCAGCAGACCCGGGACAGGTGAAGCCTACGAGCAGTACTTC | CASRPGTGEAYEQYF
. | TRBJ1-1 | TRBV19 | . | TGTGCCAGTAGTATAAAAAGCGGCGGCAAGTTGAACACTGAAGCTTTCTTT | CASSIKSGGKLNTEAFF
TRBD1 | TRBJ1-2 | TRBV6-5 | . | TGTGCCAGCAGGATAAACAGGGGGCGGGATGGCTACACCTTC | CASRINRGRDGYTF
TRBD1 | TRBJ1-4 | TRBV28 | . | TGTGCCAGCAGCGCTGACAGGGCAAGAAATGAAAAACTGTTTTTT | CASSADRARNEKLFF